Included here is one T cell receptor beta chain sequence, with context. Antigen unknown. Germline is not matched at one junction end, which may reflect a read error. Coverage ceases 3 residues before the CDR3 finishes, and the germline J gene fills in the end. The sample originates from a study of T cells in women clearing cervical HPV infection. The study's findings and limits: Repertoire richness, not evenness, was significantly elevated in CIN3+ cases versus controls. Controls had more TRBV6-7 (approximately 0.15%) than cases (roughly 0.11%).

Produced via immunoSEQ multiplex PCR; TCRdb's table is partial and in-frame only. Recorded for this sample: 30,000 to 40,000 clones. The CDR3 runs 16 residues. CDR1 is LGHNA, CDR2 YNFKEQ, per germline. The genes are TRBV4-2 and TRBJ2-3; tentatively, D is TRBD2 (5 bases). Sequences were obtained from blood buffy coat. This receptor was taken from a woman between 18 and 70 years old with a cervical HPV16 infection that either progressed to CIN3+ or cleared (not recorded which). Incomplete CDR3 DNA: TGCGCCAGCAGCCAAGATCAAAACGGGGACACAGATACG. The encoded protein is CASSQDQNGDTDT. Given in full, the CDR3 is CASSQDQNGDTDTQYF.